What follows are 9 T cell receptor beta chains derived from one specimen sequenced in a study of memory CD4+ T cells and cytomegalovirus serostatus. TCRdb's copy holds only in-frame clones and misses some; the assay was immunoSEQ multiplex PCR. The data hold roughly 60,000 clones, with around 80% observed a single time. The sort gate was single viable CD3+CD4+CD8-CD45RO+ cells for memory CD4+ T cells. The specimen sequenced was memory CD4+ T cells from blood. Receptors originate from an adult in good health and CMV-seronegative.

Only one count was recorded for this clone. The V and J genes are TRBV27 and TRBJ2-2; the D gene could be TRBD1 or TRBD2 (7 bases each). V was pared by 8 bases and J by 0 bases, with 13 bases between. This CDR3 is 15 amino acids long. Germline V CDR1 and CDR2: MNHEY, SMNVEV (reference sequence). CDR3 in amino acids: CASWEGAANTGELFF. The CDR3 coding sequence is TGTGCCAGCTGGGAGGGGGCCGCGAACACCGGGGAGCTGTTTTTT.

This clone was recorded once. Written as DNA, the CDR3 is TGTGCCAGCAGCTTGGTGGGACAGGGCCCCACAGATACGCAGTATTTT. Encoded protein: CASSLVGQGPTDTQYF. The rearrangement uses TRBV5-4 and TRBJ2-3, with TRBD1 identical over 9 bases. CDR3 length: 16 residues. The J segment lost 2 bases and the V segment lost 0 bases, leaving 4 bases of the junction unmatched. In germline, CDR1 is SGHNT, CDR2 YYREEE (reference sequence).

The chain couples TRBV6-5 to TRBJ2-2, with TRBD1 identical over 8 bases. V gave up 2 bases and J gave up 4 bases; unmatched junction bases: 3. The CDR3 contains 15 residues. The germline CDR1 and CDR2 sequences are MNHEY and SVGAGI. The CDR3 spells CASSYRTGLTGELFF. The CDR3 DNA is TGTGCCAGCAGTTACCGGACAGGGCTCACCGGGGAGCTGTTTTTT.

The CDR3 loop reads CASSAGTGGNQPQHF. For the CDR3, the DNA is TGTGCCAGCAGTGCCGGGACAGGGGGCAATCAGCCCCAGCATTTT. This chain links TRBV27 with TRBJ1-5, with TRBD1 matching over 10 bases. The V and J ends lost 5 bases and 2 bases, in that order; junction bases with no gene match: 3. CDR1 MNHEY and CDR2 SMNVEV come from the germline V gene (reference sequence). The CDR3 spans 15 residues.

The V and J genes are TRBV2 and TRBJ2-3; D is ambiguous. This CDR3 spans 16 amino acids. Germline values: CDR1 SNHLY, CDR2 FYNNEI. The germline V and J ends were trimmed by 4 bases and 1 base, with 15 bases remaining between them. CDR3 amino acids: CASSARMVGGTDTQYF. DNA of the CDR3: TGTGCCAGCAGTGCAAGAATGGTGGGTGGCACAGATACGCAGTATTTT. Based on the CDR3 plus reference TRBV2 and TRBJ2-3, the full variable domain is EPEVTQTPSHQVTQMGQEVILRCVPISNHLYFYWYRQILGQKVEFLVSFYNNEISEKSEIFDDQFSVERPDGSNFTLKIRSTKLEDSAMYFCASSARMVGGTDTQYFGPGTRLTVL.

Notes on this clone: At one end the junction does not follow the germline gene, possibly because of a read error. CDR3 residues: CASSSTGGGETQYF. CDR3 DNA: TGTGCTAGCAGCTCCACAGGGGGCGGCGAGACCCAGTACTTC. The genes are TRBV7-7 and TRBJ2-5, with 9 bases that match TRBD1. This CDR3 is built from 14 residues. Germline V CDR1 and CDR2: SSHAT, FNYEAQ (reference sequence).

The chain combines TRBV11-1 with TRBJ2-5, with D hard to call. Trimming shortened V by 5 bases and J by 9 bases, and 19 bases separated the two germline ends. The CDR3 spans 14 residues. Per the germline V gene, CDR1 is SGHAT and CDR2 is FQDESV (reference sequence). As DNA, the CDR3 is TGTGCCAGCAGCCAGCCCTCAGTCAAGGGTCCCCAGTACTTC. Translation: CASSQPSVKGPQYF.

The chain recombines TRBV5-1 with TRBJ2-5; no clear D. Per the germline V gene, CDR1 is SGHRS and CDR2 is YFSETQ. This CDR3 region has 16 residues. V shed 5 bases and J shed 5 bases, with 22 bases lying between them. As DNA, the CDR3 is TGCGCCAGCAGACCAGCACGGGCTTCCCTTGAGGAGACCCAGTACTTC. It codes for CASRPARASLEETQYF.

This rearrangement joins TRBV5-1 to TRBJ2-3, with 7 bases that match TRBD2. V gave up 8 bases and J gave up 1 base; unmatched junction bases: 4. The length of the CDR3 is 13 residues. Germline V gives CDR1 SGHRS, CDR2 YFSETQ. Here the CDR3 reads CASRGVGTDTQYF. The CDR3 DNA reads TGCGCCAGTCGGGGGGTCGGCACAGATACGCAGTATTTT. The whole variable domain, remainder taken from reference TRBV5-1 and TRBJ2-3, is KAGVTQTPRYLIKTRGQQVTLSCSPISGHRSVSWYQQTPGQGLQFLFEYFSETQRNKGNFPGRFSGRQFSNSRSEMNVSTLELGDSALYLCASRGVGTDTQYFGPGTRLTVL.